These T cell receptor beta chains were read from a single sample in a study of blood T cell repertoires in COVID-19. The repertoire was sequenced with immunoSEQ multiplex PCR; TCRdb's copy has only in-frame clones and lacks some. The sample contains some 350,000 clones, roughly nine tenths of which appear only once. The sequenced sample was PBMCs or T cells enriched from blood (not recorded which). The receptors were sampled from a man aged 18 to 29 who had recovered from COVID-19. CDR3s include the opening cysteine and the closing phenylalanine or tryptophan. Fields, in order: CDR3 protein, CDR3 DNA, clone size, D gene, J gene, V gene. D genes are given only for firm matches. The size field is filled for only some rows; it gives once, few, many or a size class.

CDR3: CASSLAVSQPQHF; DNA: TGTGCCAGCAGTTTAGCGGTTAGTCAGCCCCAGCATTTT; size: -; D: -; J: TRBJ1-5; V: TRBV27
CDR3: CASSPTGSGNTIYF; DNA: TGTGCCAGCAGCCCGACAGGGTCTGGAAACACCATATATTTT; size: -; D: TRBD1; J: TRBJ1-3; V: TRBV5-5
CDR3: CASSERTGGQPQHF; DNA: TGTGCCAGCAGTGAACGGACAGGGGGTCAGCCCCAGCATTTT; size: -; D: TRBD1; J: TRBJ1-5; V: TRBV6-1
CDR3: CASSSGQGRPQHF; DNA: TGTGCCAGCAGCTCGGGACAGGGTCGGCCCCAGCATTTT; size: -; D: TRBD1; J: TRBJ1-5; V: TRBV11-2
CDR3: CASSLRGGSYNEQFF; DNA: TGTGCCAGCAGCTTACGTGGCGGGAGCTACAATGAGCAGTTCTTC; size: -; D: TRBD2; J: TRBJ2-1; V: TRBV13
CDR3: CASTSGTGNTEAFF; DNA: TGTGCCAGTACCTCCGGGACAGGGAACACTGAAGCTTTCTTT; size: -; D: TRBD1; J: TRBJ1-1; V: TRBV19
CDR3: CSARRQGEAFF; DNA: TGCAGTGCTAGGAGACAGGGTGAAGCTTTCTTT; size: few; D: TRBD1; J: TRBJ1-1; V: TRBV20-1
CDR3: CAISERGQSYEQYF; DNA: TGTGCCATCAGTGAGAGGGGACAGAGCTACGAGCAGTACTTC; size: -; D: TRBD1; J: TRBJ2-7; V: TRBV10-3
CDR3: CASSNMASGRALYTGELFF; DNA: TGTGCCAGCAGCAACATGGCTAGCGGGAGGGCCTTGTACACCGGGGAGCTGTTTTTT; size: -; D: -; J: TRBJ2-2; V: TRBV21-1
CDR3: CAWSPGANTGELFF; DNA: TGTGCCTGGAGTCCAGGGGCGAACACCGGGGAGCTGTTTTTT; size: -; D: -; J: TRBJ2-2; V: TRBV30
CDR3: CASSQVQGATDTQYF; DNA: TGCGCCAGCAGCCAAGTACAGGGGGCGACAGATACGCAGTATTTT; size: -; D: TRBD1; J: TRBJ2-3; V: TRBV4-1
CDR3: CASSLRGRYNEQFF; DNA: TGTGCCAGCAGTTTAAGGGGCCGGTACAATGAGCAGTTCTTC; size: -; D: -; J: TRBJ2-1; V: TRBV28
CDR3: CASSLGTEAFF; DNA: TGTGCCAGCAGCTTAGGGACAGAAGCTTTCTTT; size: -; D: -; J: TRBJ1-1; V: TRBV7-8
CDR3: CASSGTSNYGYTF; DNA: TGTGCCAGCAGTGGCACATCTAACTATGGCTACACCTTC; size: -; D: -; J: TRBJ1-2; V: TRBV28
CDR3: CATRDRGLNEQFF; DNA: TGTGCCACCAGGGACAGGGGCTTGAATGAGCAGTTCTTC; size: -; D: TRBD1; J: TRBJ2-1; V: TRBV24-1
CDR3: CASSFGQGQPQHF; DNA: TGTGCCAGCAGCTTCGGACAGGGCCAGCCCCAGCATTTT; size: -; D: TRBD1; J: TRBJ1-5; V: TRBV7-2
CDR3: CASSQARTGRIPLHF; DNA: TGTGCCAGCAGCCAAGCCCGGACAGGGAGGATACCCCTCCACTTT; size: -; D: TRBD1; J: TRBJ1-6; V: TRBV3-1/TRBV3-2
CDR3: CASSISYDSPTSIYNEQFF; DNA: TGTGCCAGTAGTATTTCCTATGATTCCCCGACTAGCATCTACAATGAGCAGTTCTTC; size: -; D: TRBD2; J: TRBJ2-1; V: TRBV19
CDR3: CASSRQGTDEKLFF; DNA: TGTGCCAGCAGCAGACAGGGTACGGATGAAAAACTGTTTTTT; size: -; D: TRBD1; J: TRBJ1-4; V: TRBV5-6
CDR3: CASSYLEGELFF; DNA: TGTGCCAGCAGTTACCTCGAGGGGGAGCTGTTTTTT; size: -; D: -; J: TRBJ2-2; V: TRBV6-5
CDR3: CASSIRGNEQYF; DNA: TGTGCCAGTAGTATTAGGGGTAACGAGCAGTACTTC; size: -; D: -; J: TRBJ2-7; V: TRBV19
CDR3: CASSPPGRGGIEAFF; DNA: TGTGCCAGCTCACCACCGGGGCGAGGGGGCATTGAAGCTTTCTTT; size: -; D: TRBD1; J: TRBJ1-1; V: TRBV18
CDR3: CASSQDHQGGIQYF; DNA: TGTGCCAGCAGCCAAGATCATCAGGGCGGCATTCAGTACTTC; size: -; D: -; J: TRBJ2-4; V: TRBV4-2
CDR3: CASSLMGAHEQYF; DNA: TGTGCCAGCAGTTTAATGGGGGCTCACGAGCAGTACTTC; size: -; D: -; J: TRBJ2-7; V: TRBV27
CDR3: CASSLYGTGKCEGNF; DNA: TGTGCCAGCAGCTTATACGGGACAGGGAAGTGTGAGGGGAACTTC; size: few; D: TRBD1; J: TRBJ2-7; V: TRBV7-7
CDR3: CASSVGPSGGNEQFF; DNA: TGTGCCAGCAGCGTAGGGCCTAGCGGGGGTAATGAGCAGTTCTTC; size: -; D: TRBD2; J: TRBJ2-1; V: TRBV9
CDR3: CASSLASTVTDTQYF; DNA: TGTGCCAGCAGCTTGGCCTCAACAGTCACAGATACGCAGTATTTT; size: -; D: -; J: TRBJ2-3; V: TRBV5-4
CDR3: CASSPYTAQETQYF; DNA: TGTGCCAGCTCACCTTATACAGCTCAAGAGACCCAGTACTTC; size: -; D: -; J: TRBJ2-5; V: TRBV18
CDR3: CASSPGSSYNEQFF; DNA: TGTGCCAGCAGCCCAGGAAGCTCCTACAATGAGCAGTTCTTC; size: -; D: -; J: TRBJ2-1; V: TRBV7-3
CDR3: CASGPYPSVTGELFF; DNA: TGTGCTAGTGGCCCATATCCTAGCGTTACCGGGGAGCTGTTTTTT; size: -; D: -; J: TRBJ2-2; V: TRBV12-5
CDR3: CASSSGVGGGYTF; DNA: TGTGCCAGCAGCTCCGGGGTGGGCGGCGGCTACACCTTC; size: -; D: -; J: TRBJ1-2; V: TRBV11-2
CDR3: CASSQGYGQGVFLSYNEQFF; DNA: TGTGCCAGCAGCCAAGGTTACGGACAGGGGGTCTTCCTCTCCTACAATGAGCAGTTCTTC; size: -; D: TRBD1; J: TRBJ2-1; V: TRBV3-1/TRBV3-2
CDR3: CASSPTSPGVSKNEQFF; DNA: TGTGCCAGCTCACCTACTAGCCCGGGAGTGAGTAAGAATGAGCAGTTCTTC; size: -; D: -; J: TRBJ2-1; V: TRBV18
CDR3: CASSLSGGQVNEQFF; DNA: TGTGCCAGTAGCTTATCCGGGGGGCAGGTCAATGAGCAGTTCTTC; size: -; D: -; J: TRBJ2-1; V: TRBV7-3
CDR3: CASSPDSNYGYTF; DNA: TGTGCCAGCAGTCCCGACTCTAACTATGGCTACACCTTC; size: -; D: -; J: TRBJ1-2; V: TRBV7-2
CDR3: CASSELGQWAQKGEKLFF; DNA: TGTGCCAGCAGTGAATTGGGGCAGTGGGCCCAAAAGGGTGAAAAACTGTTTTTT; size: -; D: -; J: TRBJ1-4; V: TRBV6-1
CDR3: CASSLGARRNTEAFF; DNA: TGCGCCAGCAGCTTGGGGGCGCGACGGAACACTGAAGCTTTCTTT; size: -; D: -; J: TRBJ1-1; V: TRBV5-1
CDR3: CASSLEGGTGELFF; DNA: TGTGCCAGCAGCTTAGAGGGGGGAACCGGGGAGCTGTTTTTT; size: -; D: -; J: TRBJ2-2; V: TRBV11-3
CDR3: CASSLQGAGTEAFF; DNA: TGTGCCAGCAGCCTACAGGGGGCTGGGACTGAAGCTTTCTTT; size: -; D: TRBD1; J: TRBJ1-1; V: TRBV3-1/TRBV3-2
CDR3: CASSQEVPLNEQFF; DNA: TGCGCCAGCAGCCAAGAAGTCCCACTCAATGAGCAGTTCTTC; size: -; D: -; J: TRBJ2-1; V: TRBV4-1
CDR3: CASSPQAGGNYEQYF; DNA: TGTGCCAGCAGCCCCCAAGCGGGAGGGAACTACGAGCAGTACTTC; size: -; D: TRBD2; J: TRBJ2-7; V: TRBV7-9
CDR3: CASGLVGQPSSYNEQFF; DNA: TGTGCTAGTGGTTTGGTTGGACAGCCGAGCTCCTACAATGAGCAGTTCTTC; size: -; D: -; J: TRBJ2-1; V: TRBV12-5
CDR3: CASSSPGLSYNEQFF; DNA: TGTGCCAGCAGCTCGCCGGGACTATCCTACAATGAGCAGTTCTTC; size: -; D: TRBD2; J: TRBJ2-1; V: TRBV7-2
CDR3: CASSLFGAEAFF; DNA: TGCGCCAGCAGCCTGTTCGGGGCTGAAGCTTTCTTT; size: -; D: -; J: TRBJ1-1; V: TRBV4-1
CDR3: CASSQGLAAAYNEQFF; DNA: TGTGCCAGCAGCCAGGGACTAGCGGCCGCCTACAATGAGCAGTTCTTC; size: -; D: TRBD2; J: TRBJ2-1; V: TRBV14
CDR3: CASWIRGRGGYTF; DNA: TGTGCCAGCTGGATCAGGGGAAGAGGGGGCTACACCTTC; size: -; D: -; J: TRBJ1-2; V: TRBV2
CDR3: CSVLDRSGQPQHF; DNA: TGCAGCGTTTTGGACAGATCGGGTCAGCCCCAGCATTTT; size: -; D: -; J: TRBJ1-5; V: TRBV29-1
CDR3: CASSPTGEIEQYF; DNA: TGTGCCAGCTCACCTACAGGGGAGATCGAGCAGTACTTC; size: -; D: TRBD1; J: TRBJ2-7; V: TRBV18
CDR3: CASSLIQTNTGELFF; DNA: TGCGCCAGCAGCTTGATACAGACAAACACCGGGGAGCTGTTTTTT; size: -; D: -; J: TRBJ2-2; V: TRBV5-1
CDR3: CASSNTNTGELFF; DNA: TGTGCCAGCAGTAACACGAACACCGGGGAGCTGTTTTTT; size: -; D: -; J: TRBJ2-2; V: TRBV25-1
CDR3: CASSLYDRSKYNEQFF; DNA: TGTGCCAGCAGCTTGTACGACAGATCTAAATACAATGAGCAGTTCTTC; size: -; D: -; J: TRBJ2-1; V: TRBV7-2